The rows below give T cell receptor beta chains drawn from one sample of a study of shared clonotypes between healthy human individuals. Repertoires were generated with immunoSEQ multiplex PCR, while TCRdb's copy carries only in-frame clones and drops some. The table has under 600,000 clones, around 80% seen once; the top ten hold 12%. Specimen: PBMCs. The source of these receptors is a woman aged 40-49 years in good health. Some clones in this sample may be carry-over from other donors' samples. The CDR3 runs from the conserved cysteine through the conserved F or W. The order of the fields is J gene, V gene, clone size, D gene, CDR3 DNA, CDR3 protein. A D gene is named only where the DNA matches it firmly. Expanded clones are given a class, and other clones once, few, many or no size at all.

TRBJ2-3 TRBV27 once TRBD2 TGTGCCAGCAGCTTACACCTCTGGGGAGCGGGGGGACTTCGCGATACGCAGTATTTT CASSLHLWGAGGLRDTQYF
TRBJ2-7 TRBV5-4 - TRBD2 TGTGCCAGCAGCTCCAGGACTAGCGGTGAACCCTACGAGCAGTACTTC CASSSRTSGEPYEQYF
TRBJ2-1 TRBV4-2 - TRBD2 TGTGCCAGCAGCCTCCAAGCGGGGCCGAGCGAGAATGAGCAGTTCTTC CASSLQAGPSENEQFF
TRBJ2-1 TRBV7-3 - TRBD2 TGTGCCAGCAGCTTAGTTCCTAGCGGGAGCCCATCGTCGTATGAGCAGTTCTTC CASSLVPSGSPSSYEQFF
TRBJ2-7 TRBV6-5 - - TGTGCCAGCAGTCGAGGGACGAGAAGTGGATACGAGCAGTACTTC CASSRGTRSGYEQYF
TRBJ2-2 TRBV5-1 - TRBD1 TGCGCCAGCACCCCTACAGGGGCAAACACCGGGGAGCTGTTTTTT CASTPTGANTGELFF
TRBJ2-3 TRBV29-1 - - TGCAGCGTGGGGACAGATACGCAGTATTTT CSVGTDTQYF
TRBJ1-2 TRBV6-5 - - TGTGCCAGCCGCCTCGACTATGGCTACACCTTC CASRLDYGYTF
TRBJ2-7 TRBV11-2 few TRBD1 TGTGCCAGCAGCTTAGGGACAGGGGGATCTTTTGAGCAGTACTTC CASSLGTGGSFEQYF
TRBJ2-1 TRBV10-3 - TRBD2 TGTGCCATCAGTGAGAGCGGGATGAGTCTCAATGAGCAGTTCTTC CAISESGMSLNEQFF
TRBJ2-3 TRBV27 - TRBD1 TGTGCCAGCAGTACTCCGGGACAGGGCCCAGATACGCAGTATTTT CASSTPGQGPDTQYF
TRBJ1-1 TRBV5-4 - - TGTGCCAGCAGCTTGGGGGGGGGCGCCGGACGGAGGAGGGCTGAAGCTTTCTTT CASSLGGGAGRRRAEAFF
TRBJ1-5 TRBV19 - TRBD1 TGTGCCACCGAGACAGGGGTCAGTCGGCAGCCCCAGCATTTT CATETGVSRQPQHF
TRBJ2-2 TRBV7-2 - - TGTGCCAGCAGCTTAGATTCGCGGACCGGGGAGCTGTTTTTT CASSLDSRTGELFF
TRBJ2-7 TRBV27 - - TGTGCCAGCACCGGTGGACGTCTCGGGGAGCAGTACTTC CASTGGRLGEQYF
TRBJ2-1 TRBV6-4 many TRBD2 TGTGCCAGCAGTGATACGGCGGGAGGGGGGAATGAGCAGTTCTTC CASSDTAGGGNEQFF
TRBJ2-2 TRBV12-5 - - TGTGCCAGTGCGGTAGGGGGGCCAGGTGCCGGGGAGCTGTTTTTT CASAVGGPGAGELFF
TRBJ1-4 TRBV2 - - TGTGCCAGCAACGACCTAGACAGAGGTGGCGAAAAACTGTTTTTT CASNDLDRGGEKLFF
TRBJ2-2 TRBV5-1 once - TGCGCCAGCAGCTTGGTACCTAGGTCGGAACCCGGGGAGCTGTTTTTT CASSLVPRSEPGELFF
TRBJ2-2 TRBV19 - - TGTGCCAGTAGCTGGAGGGGTGCCGGGGAGCTGTTTTTT CASSWRGAGELFF
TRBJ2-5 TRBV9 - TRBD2 TGTGCCAGCAGCGTAGCGGCTAGCGGGACCCAAGAGACCCAGTACTTC CASSVAASGTQETQYF
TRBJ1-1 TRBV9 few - TGTGCCAGCAGCGGGGGCCGAAACACTGAAGCTTTCTTT CASSGGRNTEAFF
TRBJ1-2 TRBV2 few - TGTGCCAGCAGTTTGGAGGAGGGGACCTATGGCTACACCTTC CASSLEEGTYGYTF
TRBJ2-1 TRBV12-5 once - TGTGCTAGTGGTTTGGTAATAAGCAGGGAGGACAATGAGCAGTTCTTC CASGLVISREDNEQFF
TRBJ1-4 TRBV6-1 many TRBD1 TGTGCCAGCAGCGACTACGGGACAGGGAGTGAAAAACTGTTTTTT CASSDYGTGSEKLFF
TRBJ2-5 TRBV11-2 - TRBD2 TGTGCCAGCAGCTTAGGGCTAGCGGGGCCCGTGAACTTC CASSLGLAGPVNF
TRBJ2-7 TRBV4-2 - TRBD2 TGTGCCAGCAGCCAAGAACTAGCGGGGGCTCCCTACGAGCAGTACTTC CASSQELAGAPYEQYF
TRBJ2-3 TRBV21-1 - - TGTGCCAGCAGCAAAGGGTTGGCAGATCGTACAGATACGCAGTATTTT CASSKGLADRTDTQYF
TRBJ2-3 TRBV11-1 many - TGTGCCAGCAGCCCCGGGCATCAAGATACGCAGTATTTT CASSPGHQDTQYF
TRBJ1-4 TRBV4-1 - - TGCGCCAGCAGCCAAGGGAGGCGGACAGCAAATGAAAAACTGTTTTTT CASSQGRRTANEKLFF
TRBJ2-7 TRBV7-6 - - TGTGCCAGCAGCTTAGCCGGGACGGAACCCTACGAGCAGTACTTC CASSLAGTEPYEQYF
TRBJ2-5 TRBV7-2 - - TGTGCCAGCAGTTCCGACAGTCCCATGGCCCAGTACTTC CASSSDSPMAQYF